The clone carrying this T cell receptor (beta chain) was seen a handful of times. Each CDR3 protein gets one entry after TCRdb re-called the RT-PCR reads with MiXCR. The sample consists of 400,000 to 450,000 distinct CDR3 sequences, 16% of them appearing once. The source of the sample is a study of patients and donors after allogeneic stem cell transplantation. The CDR3 covers 13 residues. Germline loops: CDR1 SGHTA, CDR2 FQGNSA. V was clipped by 5 bases and J by 4 bases, with 11 bases between them. The sample consisted of blood, either unsorted or a sorted T cell fraction (not recorded which). This chain connects TRBV7-2 to TRBJ2-5; D gene unclear. The sequence came from a human donor who was either an allogeneic HSCT recipient or a stem cell or donor lymphocyte infusion donor (not recorded which). It is not recorded whose cells these are; they may come from a transplant donor. The CDR3 DNA reads TGTGCCAGCAGCGAGAGAGTACGAGAGACCCAGTACTTC. It codes for CASSERVRETQYF.